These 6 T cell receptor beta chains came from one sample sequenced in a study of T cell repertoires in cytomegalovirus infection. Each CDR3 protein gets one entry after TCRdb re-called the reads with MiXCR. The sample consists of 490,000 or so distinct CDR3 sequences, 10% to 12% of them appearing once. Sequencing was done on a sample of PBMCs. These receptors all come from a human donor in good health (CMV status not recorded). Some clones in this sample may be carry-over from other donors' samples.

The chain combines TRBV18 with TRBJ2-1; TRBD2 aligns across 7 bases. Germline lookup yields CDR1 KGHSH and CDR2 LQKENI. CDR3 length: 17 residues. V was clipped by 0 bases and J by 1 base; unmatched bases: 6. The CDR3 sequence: CASSPPGGSESYNEQFF. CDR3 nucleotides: TGTGCCAGCTCACCACCGGGCGGGAGCGAATCCTACAATGAGCAGTTCTTC.

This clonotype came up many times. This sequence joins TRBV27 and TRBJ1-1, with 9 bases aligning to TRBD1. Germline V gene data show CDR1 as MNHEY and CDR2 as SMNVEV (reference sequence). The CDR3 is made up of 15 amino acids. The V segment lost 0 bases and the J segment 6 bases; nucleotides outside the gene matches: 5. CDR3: CASSLSGTGPAEAFF. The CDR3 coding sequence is TGTGCCAGCAGTTTATCAGGGACAGGGCCAGCTGAAGCTTTCTTT.

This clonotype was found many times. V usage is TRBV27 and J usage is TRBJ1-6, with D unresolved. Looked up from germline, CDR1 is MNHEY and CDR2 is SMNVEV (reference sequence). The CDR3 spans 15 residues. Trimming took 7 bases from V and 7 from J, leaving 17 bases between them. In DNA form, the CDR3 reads TGTGCCAGCAATTTGAATCCTGTTGTCAATTCACCCCTCCACTTT. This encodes CASNLNPVVNSPLHF.

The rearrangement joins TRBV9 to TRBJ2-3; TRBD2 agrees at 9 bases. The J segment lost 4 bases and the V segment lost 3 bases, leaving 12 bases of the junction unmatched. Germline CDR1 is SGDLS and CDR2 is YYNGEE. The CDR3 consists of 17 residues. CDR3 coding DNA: TGTGCCAGCAGCGCGGCGATTAGCGGGAGTTTCGCAGATACGCAGTATTTT. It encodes CASSAAISGSFADTQYF.

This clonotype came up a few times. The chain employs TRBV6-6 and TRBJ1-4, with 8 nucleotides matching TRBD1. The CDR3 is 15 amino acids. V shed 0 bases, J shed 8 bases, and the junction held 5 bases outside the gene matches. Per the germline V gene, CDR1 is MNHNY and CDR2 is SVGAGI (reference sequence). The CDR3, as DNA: TGTGCCAGCAGTTACTCGACAGGGGCGAGAGAAAAACTGTTTTTT. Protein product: CASSYSTGAREKLFF.

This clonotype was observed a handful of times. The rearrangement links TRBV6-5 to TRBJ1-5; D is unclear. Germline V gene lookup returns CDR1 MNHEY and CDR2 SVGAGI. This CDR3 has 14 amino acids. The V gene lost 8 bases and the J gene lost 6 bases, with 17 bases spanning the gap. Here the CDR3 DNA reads TGTGCCAGCTCACTTGGGGTACGCAGTCAGCCCCAGCATTTT. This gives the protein CASSLGVRSQPQHF.